A selection of T cell receptor beta chains follows, all from one sample in a study of T cells in Graves' hyperthyroidism and ophthalmopathy. In TCRdb, the multiplex PCR reads were re-called with MiXCR into one record per CDR3 protein. This sample has 550,000 to 800,000 distinct CDR3 sequences, with 17% found just once. Material: blood. The receptors derive from a man aged 45-65 years with Graves' hyperthyroidism. CDR3s include the opening cysteine and the closing phenylalanine or tryptophan.

V: TRBV12-5; CDR3: CASVGRLNTEAFF
V: TRBV30; CDR3: CAWSRVNSNQPQHF
V: TRBV3-1; CDR3: CASSQAGPRTEAFF
V: TRBV10-3; CDR3: CAIEGDYGYTF
V: TRBV28; CDR3: CASTSRQVIGTQYF
V: TRBV19; CDR3: CASSPLAGVSEQYF
V: TRBV5-1; CDR3: CASSGGAGGPQETQYF
V: TRBV28; CDR3: CAIRDRVNYGYTF
V: TRBV14; CDR3: CASSQGAGLAGANSYEQYF
V: TRBV2; CDR3: CASNPTSVHEQYF
V: TRBV5-1; CDR3: CASSSEHTQYF
V: TRBV11-3; CDR3: CASSLGFQGSPNNEQFF
V: TRBV28; CDR3: CASSLWANQPQHF
V: TRBV27; CDR3: CASSAGDTNYGYTF
V: TRBV3-1; CDR3: CASSQVDQAYEQYF
V: TRBV3-1; CDR3: CASSQTGRWDYGYTF
V: TRBV28; CDR3: CASSIPTSSDEQYF
V: TRBV2; CDR3: CASSDELAGYNEQFF
V: TRBV20-1; CDR3: CSAHGPGEYYGYTF
V: TRBV11-2; CDR3: CASSLALAVSEAFF
V: TRBV28; CDR3: CASRPGPTEKLFF
V: TRBV11-2; CDR3: CASSLNLGGEGHNEQFF
V: TRBV5-1; CDR3: CASSRREVNTGELFF
V: TRBV28; CDR3: CASSLTRGGYEQYF
V: TRBV18; CDR3: CASSPGGQGVYEQYF
V: TRBV28; CDR3: CASSFSPGQGSYEQYF
V: TRBV2; CDR3: CASRPRAGANVLTF
V: TRBV20-1; CDR3: CSAQNVLLAVNEQFF
V: TRBV28; CDR3: CASKVSNQPQHF
V: TRBV28; CDR3: CASSLSTGGAGNYGYTF
V: TRBV30; CDR3: CAWSAFGGRTQYF
V: TRBV28; CDR3: CASSSPSGLYNEQFF
V: TRBV27; CDR3: CASSAITGSYLTYEQYF
V: TRBV10-1; CDR3: CASSERVSYEQYF
V: TRBV7-2; CDR3: CASSQRQGRRETQYF
V: TRBV29-1; CDR3: CSVDRAGEDAQYF
V: TRBV6-1; CDR3: CASSDGTVYGYTF
V: TRBV24-1; CDR3: CATSDLEAGAHTGELFF